The rows below give T cell receptor beta chains drawn from one sample of a study of beta chain features in type 1 diabetes. TCRdb's table, derived via immunoSEQ multiplex PCR, lists solely in-frame clones and lacks some. The sample includes roughly 180,000 clones, 13% of them seen just once. Sequenced: central memory CD4+ T cells from blood. The receptors shown here come from a young woman in good health. The CDR3 runs from the conserved cysteine through the conserved F or W. Fields, in order: clone size, D gene, J gene, V gene, CDR3 protein, CDR3 DNA. D genes are given only for firm matches. Size is omitted from some rows. Given values are once, few, many or a class for expanded clones.

NA | TRBD2 | TRBJ2-1 | TRBV11-2 | CASSLLAGGVEQFF | TGTGCCAGCAGCTTGCTAGCGGGAGGTGTTGAGCAGTTCTTC
few | NA | TRBJ1-5 | TRBV4-3 | CASSQDLAGDQPQHF | TGCGCCAGCAGCCAAGATCTTGCGGGAGATCAGCCCCAGCATTTT
few | TRBD1 | TRBJ2-6 | TRBV25-1 | CASSGQGALGANVLTF | TGTGCCAGCAGCGGACAGGGAGCGTTGGGGGCCAACGTCCTGACTTTC
NA | NA | TRBJ2-3 | TRBV4-2 | CASSQLAEAATDTQYF | TGTGCCAGCAGCCAATTGGCCGAGGCCGCCACAGATACGCAGTATTTT
few | NA | TRBJ2-5 | TRBV7-2 | CASSFLLVQETQYF | TGTGCCAGCAGCTTTTTACTAGTGCAAGAGACCCAGTACTTC
few | NA | TRBJ1-2 | TRBV27 | CASSLITSGSYGYTF | TGTGCCAGCAGTCTCATAACGTCCGGTTCCTATGGCTACACCTTC
few | TRBD2 | TRBJ2-3 | TRBV6-1 | CAISTSGRADTQYF | TGTGCCATCAGCACTAGCGGGAGGGCAGATACGCAGTATTTT
NA | NA | TRBJ1-2 | TRBV28 | CASSLGQGLYGYTF | TGTGCCAGCAGTTTAGGGCAGGGTCTCTATGGCTACACCTTC
few | NA | TRBJ1-1 | TRBV28 | CATATGTEAFF | TGTGCCACCGCAACCGGTACTGAAGCTTTCTTT
many | NA | TRBJ1-3 | TRBV29-1 | CSVETPGNTIYF | TGCAGCGTTGAAACACCCGGAAACACCATATATTTT
NA | NA | TRBJ1-2 | TRBV2 | CASSKGEGYGYTF | TGTGCCAGCAGTAAAGGGGAGGGATATGGCTACACCTTC
NA | TRBD2 | TRBJ2-7 | TRBV10-3 | CAISESRSGRRDEQYF | TGTGCCATCAGTGAGTCTCGGAGCGGGAGGAGGGACGAGCAGTACTTC
few | TRBD2 | TRBJ2-1 | TRBV19 | CASSPLAGGYNEQFF | TGTGCCAGTAGCCCGCTAGCGGGGGGCTACAATGAGCAGTTCTTC
NA | NA | TRBJ2-7 | TRBV7-2 | CASSPQYASDEQYF | TGTGCCAGCAGCCCTCAATATGCGAGTGACGAGCAGTACTTC
NA | TRBD1 | TRBJ2-5 | TRBV5-1 | CASGTGQETQYF | TGCGCCAGTGGGACAGGTCAAGAGACCCAGTACTTC
NA | TRBD1 | TRBJ2-5 | TRBV28 | CASSSNLGTGTGETQYF | TGTGCCAGCAGTTCTAATCTCGGGACAGGGACGGGAGAGACCCAGTACTTC